One sample yielded the 11 T cell receptor beta chains listed below, sequenced in a study of cytomegalovirus exposure and HLA in healthy donors. Primers included in the PCR were 60 Vbeta and 13 Jbeta primers. Some clones are missing from TCRdb's copy, which holds only in-frame ones; the method was immunoSEQ multiplex PCR. The sample consists of roughly 120,000 clones, around four fifths of them appearing once. Sequenced sample: PBMCs. The receptors originated from a man aged 40-50 years in good health and CMV-seronegative.

The V and J genes are TRBV30 and TRBJ1-2; 7 bases agree with TRBD1. V shed 2 bases and J 6 bases; nucleotides not matched to a gene: 9. This CDR3 comprises 14 residues. Germline loops: CDR1 GTSNPN, CDR2 SVGIG (reference sequence). The CDR3 region is CAWSSRQGMNGYTF. CDR3 coding DNA: TGTGCCTGGAGTTCGAGACAGGGAATGAATGGCTACACCTTC. The full variable domain, its missing parts supplied by reference TRBV30 and TRBJ1-2, is SQTIHQWPATLVQPVGSPLSLECTVEGTSNPNLYWYRQAAGRGLQLLFYSVGIGQISSEVPQNLSASRPQDRQFILSSKKLLLSDSGFYLCAWSSRQGMNGYTFGSGTRLTVV.

The chain joins TRBV2 to TRBJ2-5, with 8 bases fitting TRBD2. This CDR3 region has 15 residues. Germline V CDR1 and CDR2: SNHLY, FYNNEI. The trim removed 6 bases at V and 5 bases at J, leaving 11 bases unmatched. The CDR3 DNA reads TGTGCCAGCAGCACACCAAAAGGACTAGCTGAGACCCAGTACTTC. Protein sequence: CASSTPKGLAETQYF.

The chain has TRBV27 and TRBJ1-5; TRBD1 might be the D (5 bases). Looked up from germline, CDR1 is MNHEY and CDR2 is SMNVEV (reference sequence). V lost 5 bases and J 6 bases, leaving 17 bases between the germline ends. The CDR3 length is 15 residues. This chain's CDR3 is CASSGYWGAPQPQHF. Here the CDR3 DNA reads TGTGCCAGCAGTGGCTATTGGGGCGCCCCTCAGCCCCAGCATTTT.

The chain uses TRBV2 and TRBJ1-5, with D maybe TRBD1 (5 bases). Per the germline V gene, CDR1 is SNHLY and CDR2 is FYNNEI. The germline V and J ends were trimmed by 8 bases and 0 bases, with 11 bases remaining between them. The CDR3 contains 14 residues. The CDR3 is CASRPDISNQPQHF. The CDR3, as DNA: TGTGCCAGCCGTCCGGACATTAGCAATCAGCCCCAGCATTTT.

This chain links TRBV5-6 with TRBJ2-7; weak D call: TRBD2 (6 bases). There are 15 residues in the CDR3. From germline, CDR1 is SGHDT and CDR2 YYEEEE. V lost 4 bases, J lost 4 bases, and 18 bases lay in between. The CDR3 loop reads CASSRGLTSLYEQYF. The DNA for the CDR3 is TGTGCCAGCAGCCGCGGACTAACGTCTTTATACGAGCAGTACTTC.

The chain has TRBV11-2 and TRBJ2-7; D is possibly TRBD1 (6 bases). From germline, CDR1 is SGHAT and CDR2 FQNNGV. Trimming took 3 bases from V and 4 from J, leaving 16 bases between them. The CDR3 covers 15 residues. For the CDR3, the DNA is TGTGCCAGCAGCTTGTATCAGGGGATGAGGTACGAGCAGTACTTC. Translation gives CASSLYQGMRYEQYF.

This clone was seen just once. The germline gene is not matched at one end of the junction; a read error may be the cause. This chain uses TRBV30 with TRBJ2-6; possible D gene TRBD2, 7 bases. The CDR3 contains 16 residues. Germline V gives CDR1 GTSNPN, CDR2 SVGIG (reference sequence). The CDR3 DNA reads as TGTGCCTGGGGCACAAGGGGGGGTCCTGGGGCCAACGGCCTGACTTTC. Protein product: CAWGTRGGPGANGLTF.

This chain joins TRBV6-6 and TRBJ2-1; D is ambiguous. CDR1 is MNHNY, CDR2 SVGAGI, per germline (reference sequence). This CDR3 contains 15 residues. V lost 0 bases, J lost 6 bases, and 12 bases lay in between. Here the CDR3 reads CASSYSRVRSNEQFF. In nucleotides, the CDR3 is TGTGCCAGCAGTTACTCCCGGGTCCGAAGCAATGAGCAGTTCTTC.

The chain uses TRBV9 and TRBJ2-3, with TRBD2 matching over 8 bases. Germline trimming cut 5 bases from V and 1 base from J; bases unmatched to any gene: 15. The CDR3 has 18 amino acids. Germline lookup yields CDR1 SGDLS and CDR2 YYNGEE. In DNA form, the CDR3 reads TGTGCCAGCAGTCTGGGGCGGGGGGCTGGAGGGGGCACAGATACGCAGTATTTT. This codes for CASSLGRGAGGGTDTQYF.

CDR3 bases: TGTGCCTGGTCAGAATACGGCTACACCTTC. Amino acid sequence: CAWSEYGYTF. The chain links TRBV30 to TRBJ1-2, with D unclear. Germline CDR1 is GTSNPN and CDR2 is SVGIG (reference sequence). The V gene lost 5 bases and the J gene lost 8 bases, with 9 bases spanning the gap. This CDR3 comprises 10 residues.

This chain connects TRBV2 to TRBJ2-2; D call uncertain. Germline CDR1 SNHLY, CDR2 FYNNEI. This CDR3 contains 15 residues. V was pared by 4 bases and J by 5 bases, with 14 bases between. The CDR3 sequence is CASSGPKAATGELFF. The CDR3 DNA reads as TGTGCCAGCAGTGGGCCCAAGGCGGCGACCGGGGAGCTGTTTTTT.